The sequence of this TCR beta chain was determined in a study of OX40 agonist ivuxolimab in advanced cancers. Turning to the study itself: Patients were treated with ivuxolimab, an agonistic anti-OX40 (CD134) antibody. Six ivuxolimab dose levels, 0.01 to 10 mg/kg, were given intravenously every 2 weeks.

The CDR3 has 15 residues. CDR1 and CDR2 from the germline V gene are SGHTA and FQGNSA. Trimming pared 4 bases from V and 3 bases from J, leaving 16 bases between. Data came from immunoSEQ multiplex PCR; TCRdb stores just in-frame clones and leaves some out. The sample holds around 50,000 clones; about 87% are singletons and the top ten take around 48%. Sample: CD4+ or CD8+ T cells sorted from blood, taken in a trial of the OX40 agonist ivuxolimab. The sequence was obtained from an adult with an advanced solid tumor such as melanoma, head and neck, liver or kidney cancer. The chain has TRBV7-2 and TRBJ2-7; D is perhaps TRBD2 (7 bases). The DNA of the CDR3 is TGTGCCAGCAGCTCGTGGGGGCGGGAGCGCTACGAGCAGTACTTC. Translation gives CASSSWGRERYEQYF.